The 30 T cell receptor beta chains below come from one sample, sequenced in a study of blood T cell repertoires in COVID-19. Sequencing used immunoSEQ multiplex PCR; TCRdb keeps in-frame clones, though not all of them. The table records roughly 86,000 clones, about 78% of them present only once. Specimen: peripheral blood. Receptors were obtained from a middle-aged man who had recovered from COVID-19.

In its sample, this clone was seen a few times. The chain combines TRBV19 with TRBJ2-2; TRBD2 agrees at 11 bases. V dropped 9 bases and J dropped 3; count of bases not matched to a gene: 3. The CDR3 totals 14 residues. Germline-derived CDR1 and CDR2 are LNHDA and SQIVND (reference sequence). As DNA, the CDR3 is TGTGCCAGCAGACTAGCGGGACACACCGGGGAGCTGTTTTTT. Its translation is CASRLAGHTGELFF.

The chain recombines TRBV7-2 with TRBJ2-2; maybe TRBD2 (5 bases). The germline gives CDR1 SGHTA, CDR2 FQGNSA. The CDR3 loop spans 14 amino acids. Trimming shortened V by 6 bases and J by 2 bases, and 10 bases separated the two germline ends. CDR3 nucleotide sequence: TGTGCCAGCAGTAAGGACTTTAACACCGGGGAGCTGTTTTTT. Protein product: CASSKDFNTGELFF.

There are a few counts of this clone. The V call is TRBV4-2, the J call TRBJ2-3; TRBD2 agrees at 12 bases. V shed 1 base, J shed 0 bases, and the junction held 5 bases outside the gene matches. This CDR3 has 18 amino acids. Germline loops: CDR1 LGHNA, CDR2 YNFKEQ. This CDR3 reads CASSQGLAGGLSTDTQYF. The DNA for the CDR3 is TGTGCCAGCAGCCAAGGGCTAGCGGGGGGGCTGAGCACAGATACGCAGTATTTT.

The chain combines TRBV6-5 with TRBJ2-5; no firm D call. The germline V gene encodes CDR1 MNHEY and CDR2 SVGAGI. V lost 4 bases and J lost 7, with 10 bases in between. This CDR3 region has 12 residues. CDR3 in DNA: TGTGCCAGCAGTTCGGTATCTGGGACCCAGTACTTC. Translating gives CASSSVSGTQYF.

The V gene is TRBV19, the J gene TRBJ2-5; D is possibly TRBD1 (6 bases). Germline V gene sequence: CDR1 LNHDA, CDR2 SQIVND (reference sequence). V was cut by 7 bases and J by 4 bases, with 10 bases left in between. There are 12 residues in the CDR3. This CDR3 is CASNTGSETQYF. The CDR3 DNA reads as TGTGCCAGTAACACAGGGTCAGAGACCCAGTACTTC. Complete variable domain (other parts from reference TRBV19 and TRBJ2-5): DGGITQSPKYLFRKEGQNVTLSCEQNLNHDAMYWYRQDPGQGLRLIYYSQIVNDFQKGDIAEGYSVSREKKESFPLTVTSAQKNPTAFYLCASNTGSETQYFGPGTRLLVL.

The CDR3 here is CASSPTGVRGYTF. The CDR3 DNA sequence: TGTGCCAGTAGTCCCACAGGGGTTCGTGGCTACACCTTC. The chain combines TRBV19 with TRBJ1-2; 7 bases align to TRBD1. This CDR3 comprises 13 residues. V was clipped by 5 bases and J by 7 bases; unmatched bases: 7. Germline CDR1 LNHDA, CDR2 SQIVND (reference sequence).

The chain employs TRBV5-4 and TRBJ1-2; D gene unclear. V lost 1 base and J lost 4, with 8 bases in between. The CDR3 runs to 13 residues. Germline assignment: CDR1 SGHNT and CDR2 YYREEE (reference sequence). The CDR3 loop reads CASSLKGSYGYTF. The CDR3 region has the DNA TGTGCCAGCAGCTTGAAAGGGAGCTATGGCTACACCTTC.

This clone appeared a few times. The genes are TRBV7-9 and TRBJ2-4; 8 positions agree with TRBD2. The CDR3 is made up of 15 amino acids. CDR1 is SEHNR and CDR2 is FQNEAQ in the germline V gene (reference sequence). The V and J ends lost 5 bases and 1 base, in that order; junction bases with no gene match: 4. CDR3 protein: CASSHGGEAKNIQYF. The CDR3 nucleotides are TGTGCCAGCAGCCACGGGGGGGAGGCCAAAAACATTCAGTACTTC.

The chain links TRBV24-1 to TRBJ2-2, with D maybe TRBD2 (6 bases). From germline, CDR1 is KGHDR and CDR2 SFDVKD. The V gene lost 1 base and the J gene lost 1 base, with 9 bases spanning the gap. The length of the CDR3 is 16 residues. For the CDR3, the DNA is TGTGCCACCAGTGATTTCCGGCGGGAGAACACCGGGGAGCTGTTTTTT. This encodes CATSDFRRENTGELFF.

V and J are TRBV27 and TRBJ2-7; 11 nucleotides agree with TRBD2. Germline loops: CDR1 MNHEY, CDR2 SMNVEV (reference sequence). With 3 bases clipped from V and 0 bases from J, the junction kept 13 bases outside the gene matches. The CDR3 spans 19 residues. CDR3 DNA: TGTGCCAGCAGTTTCTTGGGGCTAGCGGGGGGAAGGAGCTCCTACGAGCAGTACTTC. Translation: CASSFLGLAGGRSSYEQYF.

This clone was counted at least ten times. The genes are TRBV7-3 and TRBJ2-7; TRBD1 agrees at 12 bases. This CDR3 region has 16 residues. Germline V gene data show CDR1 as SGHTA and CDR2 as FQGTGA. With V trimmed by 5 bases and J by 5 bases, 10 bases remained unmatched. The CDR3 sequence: CASSAGTGGAIHEQYF. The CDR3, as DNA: TGTGCCAGCAGCGCCGGGACAGGGGGCGCGATCCACGAGCAGTACTTC.

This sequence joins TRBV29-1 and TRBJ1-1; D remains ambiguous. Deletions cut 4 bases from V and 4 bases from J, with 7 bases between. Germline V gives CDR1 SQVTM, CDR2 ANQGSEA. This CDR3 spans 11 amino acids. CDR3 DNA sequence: TGCAGCGTTGGGGCTTTCACTGAAGCTTTCTTT. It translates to CSVGAFTEAFF.

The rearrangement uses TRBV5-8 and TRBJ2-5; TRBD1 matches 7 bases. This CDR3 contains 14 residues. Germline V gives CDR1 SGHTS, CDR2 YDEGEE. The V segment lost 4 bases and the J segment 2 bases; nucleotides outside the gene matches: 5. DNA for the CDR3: TGTGCCAGCAGCACGGGACAGAAGCAAGAGACCCAGTACTTC. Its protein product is CASSTGQKQETQYF.

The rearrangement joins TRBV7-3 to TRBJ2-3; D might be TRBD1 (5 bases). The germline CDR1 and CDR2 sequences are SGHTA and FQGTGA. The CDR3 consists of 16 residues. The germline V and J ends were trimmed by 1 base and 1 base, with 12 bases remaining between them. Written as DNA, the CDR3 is TGTGCCAGCAGCTTAAAGGGGCAGGGCCGCACAGATACGCAGTATTTT. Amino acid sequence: CASSLKGQGRTDTQYF.

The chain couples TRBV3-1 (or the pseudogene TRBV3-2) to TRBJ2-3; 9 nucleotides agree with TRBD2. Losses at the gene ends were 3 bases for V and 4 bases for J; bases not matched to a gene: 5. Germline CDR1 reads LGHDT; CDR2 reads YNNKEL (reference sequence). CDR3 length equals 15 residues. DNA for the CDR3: TGTGCCAGCAGCCATCCGGGACTAGCATCAGATACGCAGTATTTT. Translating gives CASSHPGLASDTQYF.

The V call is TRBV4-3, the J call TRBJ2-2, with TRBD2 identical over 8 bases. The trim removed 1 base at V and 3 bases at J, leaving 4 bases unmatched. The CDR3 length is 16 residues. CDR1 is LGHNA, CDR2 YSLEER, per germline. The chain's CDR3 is CASSQAYGRDTGELFF. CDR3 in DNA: TGCGCCAGCAGCCAAGCCTACGGGAGGGACACCGGGGAGCTGTTTTTT.

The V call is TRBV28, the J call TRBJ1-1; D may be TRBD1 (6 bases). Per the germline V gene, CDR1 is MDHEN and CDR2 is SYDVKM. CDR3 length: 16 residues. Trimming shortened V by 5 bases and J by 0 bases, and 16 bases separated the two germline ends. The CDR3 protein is CASSPPGARMNTEAFF. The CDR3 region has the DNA TGTGCCAGCAGTCCCCCAGGGGCCAGGATGAACACTGAAGCTTTCTTT.

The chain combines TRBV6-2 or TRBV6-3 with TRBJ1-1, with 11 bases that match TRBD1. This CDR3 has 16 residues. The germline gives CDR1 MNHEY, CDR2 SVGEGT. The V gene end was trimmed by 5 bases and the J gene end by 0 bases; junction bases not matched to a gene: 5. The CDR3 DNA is TGTGCCAGCAGTACTGGACAGGGGGCTTTGAACACTGAAGCTTTCTTT. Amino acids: CASSTGQGALNTEAFF.

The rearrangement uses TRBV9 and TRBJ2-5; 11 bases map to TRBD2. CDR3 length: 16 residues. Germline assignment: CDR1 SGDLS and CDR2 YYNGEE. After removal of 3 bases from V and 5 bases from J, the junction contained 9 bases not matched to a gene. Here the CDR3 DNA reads TGTGCCAGCAGCGCCCTAGCGGGGGGCCTCCGGGAGACCCAGTACTTC. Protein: CASSALAGGLRETQYF.

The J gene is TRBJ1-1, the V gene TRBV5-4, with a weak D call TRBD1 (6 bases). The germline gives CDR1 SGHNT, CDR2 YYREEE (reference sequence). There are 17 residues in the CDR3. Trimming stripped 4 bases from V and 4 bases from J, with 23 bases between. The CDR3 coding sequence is TGTGCCAGCAGCCCGCGGCAGGGGCCAATGATGGGCACTGAAGCTTTCTTT. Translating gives CASSPRQGPMMGTEAFF.

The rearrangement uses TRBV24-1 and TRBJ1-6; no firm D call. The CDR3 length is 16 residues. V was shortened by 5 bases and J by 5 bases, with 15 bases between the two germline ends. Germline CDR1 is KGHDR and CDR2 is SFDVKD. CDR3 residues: CATSVIPPLDNSPLHF. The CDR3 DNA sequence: TGTGCCACCAGTGTTATCCCGCCCCTAGATAATTCACCCCTCCACTTT.

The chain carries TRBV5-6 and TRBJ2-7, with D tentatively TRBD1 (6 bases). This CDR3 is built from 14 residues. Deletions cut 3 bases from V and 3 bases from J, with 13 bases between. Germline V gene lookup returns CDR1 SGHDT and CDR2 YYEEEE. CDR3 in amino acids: CASSSGVNHYEQYF. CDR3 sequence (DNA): TGTGCCAGCAGCTCAGGGGTGAATCACTACGAGCAGTACTTC.

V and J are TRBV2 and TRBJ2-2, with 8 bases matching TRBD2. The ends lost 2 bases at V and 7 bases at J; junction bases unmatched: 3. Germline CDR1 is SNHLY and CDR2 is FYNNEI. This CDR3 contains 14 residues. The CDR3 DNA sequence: TGTGCCAGCAGTGAAAGCGGGAGAGGCGGGGAGCTGTTTTTT. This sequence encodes CASSESGRGGELFF.

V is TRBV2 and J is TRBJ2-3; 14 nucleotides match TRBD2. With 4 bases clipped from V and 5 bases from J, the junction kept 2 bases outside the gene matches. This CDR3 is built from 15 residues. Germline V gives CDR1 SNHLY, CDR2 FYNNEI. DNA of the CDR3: TGTGCCAGCAGTGGACTAGCGGGAGGGAAAGATACGCAGTATTTT. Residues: CASSGLAGGKDTQYF.

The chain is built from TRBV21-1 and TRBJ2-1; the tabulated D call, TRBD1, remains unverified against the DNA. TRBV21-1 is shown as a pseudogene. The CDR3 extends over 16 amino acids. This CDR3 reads CASSRGWARHVNEQFF. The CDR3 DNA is TGTGCCAGCAGCCGTGGATGGGCTCGACATGTCAATGAGCAGTTCTTC.

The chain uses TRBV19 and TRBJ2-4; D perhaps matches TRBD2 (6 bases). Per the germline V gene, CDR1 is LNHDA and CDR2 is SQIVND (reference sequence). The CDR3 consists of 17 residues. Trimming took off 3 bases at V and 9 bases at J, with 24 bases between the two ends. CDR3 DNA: TGTGCCAGTAGTATGGTGGGAGCGCCAACGACGCGGGGCATTCAGTACTTC. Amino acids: CASSMVGAPTTRGIQYF.

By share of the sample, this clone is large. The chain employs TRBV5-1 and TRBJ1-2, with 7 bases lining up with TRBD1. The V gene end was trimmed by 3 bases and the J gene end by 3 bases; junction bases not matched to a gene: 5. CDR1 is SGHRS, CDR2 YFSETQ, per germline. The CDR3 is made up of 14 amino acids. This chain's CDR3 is CASSYSGGHYGYTF. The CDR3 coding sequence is TGCGCCAGCAGCTATTCAGGGGGGCACTATGGCTACACCTTC.

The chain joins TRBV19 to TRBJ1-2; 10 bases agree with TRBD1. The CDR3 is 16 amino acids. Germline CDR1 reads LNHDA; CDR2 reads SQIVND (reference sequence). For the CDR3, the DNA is TGTGGAACCATGGGGTCCGGGACAGGGGAATACTATGGCTACACCTTC. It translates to CGTMGSGTGEYYGYTF.

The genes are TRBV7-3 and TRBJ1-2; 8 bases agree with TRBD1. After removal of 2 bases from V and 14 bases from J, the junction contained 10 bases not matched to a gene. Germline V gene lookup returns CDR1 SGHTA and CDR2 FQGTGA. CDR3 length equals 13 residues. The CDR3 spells CASSLGAGGAETF. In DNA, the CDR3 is TGTGCCAGCAGCTTAGGGGCAGGGGGCGCAGAAACCTTC.

The CDR3 spells CASGLGQLSTDTQYF. For the CDR3, the DNA is TGTGCTAGTGGTTTGGGACAGCTTAGCACAGATACGCAGTATTTT. This chain joins TRBV12-5 and TRBJ2-3, with D perhaps matching TRBD1 (5 bases). V lost 1 base to trimming and J lost 0 bases, with 8 bases between them. The CDR3 is 15 residues long. From germline, CDR1 is LGHNT and CDR2 FRNRAP.